Below are 2 T cell receptor beta chains sequenced from a single sample in a study of T cell repertoires in cytomegalovirus infection. One entry per CDR3 protein, called by TCRdb with MiXCR from the reads. The repertoire holds around 200,000 distinct CDR3 sequences, with roughly 34% as singletons. The antigens for these receptors are not known. Sample: CD8+ T cells from cultured PBMCs, taken from culture after CMV antigen stimulation. The receptors here all came from a human donor in good health (CMV status not recorded). Some clones in this sample may be carry-over from other donors' samples.

This clonotype showed up just a few times. CDR3 nucleotide sequence: TGTGCCAGCAGCTTAGAGTCCGCAGGGCCACCTTCCTACGAGCAGTACTTC. Translation: CASSLESAGPPSYEQYF. This chain connects TRBV7-6 to TRBJ2-7; the D gene is possibly TRBD1 (5 bases). V was clipped by 1 base and J by 1 base, with 17 bases between them. Germline loops: CDR1 SGHVS, CDR2 FNYEAQ. This CDR3 spans 17 amino acids.

This clonotype has a handful of counts. The V call is TRBV19, the J call TRBJ2-2; D tentatively fits TRBD1 or TRBD2 (5 bases each). The CDR3 runs to 16 residues. Germline V CDR1 and CDR2: LNHDA, SQIVND (reference sequence). Trimming shortened V by 4 bases and J by 7 bases, and 19 bases separated the two germline ends. The CDR3 DNA reads as TGTGCCAGTAGTACGATCCGGGACGGCCCGATCGGGGAGCTGTTTTTT. Its protein is CASSTIRDGPIGELFF.